Presented here are 17 T cell receptor beta chains from one specimen sequenced in a study of follicular helper T cells after annual influenza vaccination. Measured with immunoSEQ multiplex PCR; TCRdb has only the in-frame clones, and not every one. Of about 10,000 clones detected, approximately 79% appear once; the ten largest clones hold 0.8% to 0.95%. The source was CXCR5- memory CD4+ T cells sorted from blood, collected 6 weeks after influenza vaccination. Every receptor here comes from an adult who received the influenza vaccine.

V is TRBV19 and J is TRBJ2-2; D is possibly TRBD1 or TRBD2 (5 bases each). CDR3 length: 14 amino acids. Germline CDR1 reads LNHDA; CDR2 reads SQIVND (reference sequence). The ends were cut back, 6 bases at V and 3 bases at J, with 11 bases in the middle. The CDR3 loop is CASRDMGDTGELFF. CDR3 nucleotides: TGTGCCAGTAGAGATATGGGGGACACCGGGGAGCTGTTTTTT.

This clone was observed a single time. The chain is built from TRBV6-6 and TRBJ1-2, with TRBD1 identical over 9 bases. Germline assignment: CDR1 MNHNY and CDR2 SVGAGI (reference sequence). V shed 5 bases, J shed 4 bases, and the junction held 5 bases outside the gene matches. The CDR3 is made up of 14 amino acids. For the CDR3, the DNA is TGTGCCAGCAGTCCAGCGGGACAGGGCTATGGCTACACCTTC. This translates into CASSPAGQGYGYTF.

This chain links TRBV7-2 with TRBJ2-1; no definite D call. From germline, CDR1 is SGHTA and CDR2 FQGNSA. There are 13 residues in the CDR3. The ends were cut back, 0 bases at V and 7 bases at J, with 7 bases in the middle. CDR3 sequence (DNA): TGTGCCAGCAGCTTAGCCCCCCCGAATGAGCAGTTCTTC. It is translated as CASSLAPPNEQFF.

This clone was observed a few times. CDR3: CASSRRGGVFYEQYF. As DNA, the CDR3 is TGTGCCAGCAGTCGTCGGGGAGGCGTCTTCTACGAGCAGTACTTC. V gene TRBV7-9 combines with J gene TRBJ2-7, with D possibly TRBD2 on 6 matching bases. The CDR3 consists of 15 residues. V was pared by 6 bases and J by 3 bases, with 18 bases between. The germline V gene has CDR1 SEHNR and CDR2 FQNEAQ (reference sequence).

The V and J genes are TRBV25-1 and TRBJ2-1, with D possibly being TRBD1 (6 bases). V was shortened by 1 base and J by 2 bases, with 12 bases between the two germline ends. This CDR3 has 16 residues. Germline CDR1 is MGHDK and CDR2 is SYGVNS. DNA for the CDR3: TGTGCCAGCAGTGAATTAGGACAGAGTACCTACAATGAGCAGTTCTTC. The encoded protein is CASSELGQSTYNEQFF.

The CDR3 loop reads CASSLASIQPGETQYF. The DNA for the CDR3 is TGTGCCAGCAGCTTAGCCAGTATACAGCCGGGAGAGACCCAGTACTTC. V is TRBV7-2 and J is TRBJ2-5, with no clear D. There are 16 residues in the CDR3. V was cut by 0 bases and J by 4 bases, with 15 bases left in between. Germline assignment: CDR1 SGHTA and CDR2 FQGNSA. The variable domain in full, with the rest retrieved from reference TRBV7-2 and TRBJ2-5, is GAGVSQSPSNKVTEKGKDVELRCDPISGHTALYWYRQSLGQGLEFLIYFQGNSAPDKSGLPSDRFSAERTGGSVSTLTIQRTQQEDSAVYLCASSLASIQPGETQYFGPGTRLLVL.

This clone is a singleton in its sample. This chain links TRBV6-6 with TRBJ1-6; no definite D call. This CDR3 has 16 amino acids. The germline V gene has CDR1 MNHNY and CDR2 SVGAGI (reference sequence). V was trimmed by 7 bases and J by 2 bases, leaving 15 bases between them. The CDR3: CASTSIWSTYNSPLHF. CDR3 DNA sequence: TGTGCCAGCACCTCGATTTGGTCGACCTATAATTCACCCCTCCACTTT.

The chain is built from TRBV6-5 and TRBJ1-1; D may be TRBD1 (6 bases). The CDR3 is made up of 15 amino acids. The V end lost 6 bases, the J end lost 9 bases, and 23 bases lay between the germline ends. The V gene's germline CDR1 is MNHEY and CDR2 SVGAGI. The CDR3 nucleotides read TGTGCCAGCAGCAAGGGGGGGGACCTTTCTGGTCAAGCTTTCTTT. The encoded protein is CASSKGGDLSGQAFF.

J is TRBJ1-1 and V is TRBV11-3, with D possibly TRBD1 on 5 matching bases. CDR1 SGHNT and CDR2 YENEEA come from the germline V gene. Between the trimmed V and J ends, which lost 4 bases and 3 bases, there was a span of 18 bases. The CDR3 is 16 amino acids. The CDR3: CASSYSTWGVDTEAFF. In nucleotides, the CDR3 is TGTGCCAGCAGCTACAGTACCTGGGGGGTGGACACTGAAGCTTTCTTT.

The V call is TRBV11-2, the J call TRBJ2-6; maybe TRBD1 (6 bases). The CDR3 spans 19 residues. Germline values: CDR1 SGHAT, CDR2 FQNNGV. V lost 4 bases and J 0 bases, leaving 19 bases between the germline ends. The CDR3 is CASSSYRVAILSGANVLTF. CDR3 DNA: TGTGCCAGCAGCTCATACAGGGTCGCTATTCTCTCTGGGGCCAACGTCCTGACTTTC.

The chain joins TRBV11-2 to TRBJ2-1; D gene unclear. V dropped 2 bases and J dropped 0 bases, with 8 bases sitting between them. CDR3 length: 15 amino acids. Germline CDR1 reads SGHAT; CDR2 reads FQNNGV. CDR3 bases: TGTGCCAGCAGCTTATCTGGAAGCTCCTACAATGAGCAGTTCTTC. Its protein product is CASSLSGSSYNEQFF.

Written as DNA, the CDR3 is TGTGCCAGCAGCTCTGGACTAGCGGGGGGCCTAACAGATACGCAGTATTTT. This encodes CASSSGLAGGLTDTQYF. This chain joins TRBV11-1 and TRBJ2-3, with TRBD2 identical over 14 bases. Trimming took 4 bases from V and 3 from J; bases not matched to a gene: 6. The germline V gene has CDR1 SGHAT and CDR2 FQDESV (reference sequence). This CDR3 is 17 amino acids long.

The rearrangement links TRBV9 to TRBJ2-5, with TRBD2 identical over 9 bases. The CDR3 extends over 15 amino acids. CDR1 is SGDLS, CDR2 YYNGEE, per germline. Unmatched junction bases numbered 7, after V lost 2 bases and J lost 5 bases. The chain's CDR3 is CASSVSAGGRETQYF. DNA for the CDR3: TGTGCCAGCAGCGTTTCTGCGGGGGGGCGGGAGACCCAGTACTTC.

The CDR3 spells CASSLVWTYSTDTQYF. DNA of the CDR3: TGTGCCAGCAGCTTAGTGTGGACATACTCCACAGATACGCAGTATTTT. This rearrangement joins TRBV7-8 to TRBJ2-3; D perhaps matches TRBD1 (5 bases). Per the germline V gene, CDR1 is SGHVS and CDR2 is FQNEAQ. This CDR3 spans 16 amino acids. The germline V and J ends were trimmed by 1 base and 2 bases, with 13 bases remaining between them.

The J gene is TRBJ1-1, the V gene TRBV5-1; D is possibly TRBD1 (6 bases). Germline values: CDR1 SGHRS, CDR2 YFSETQ. V was shortened by 0 bases and J by 4 bases, with 13 bases between the two germline ends. The CDR3 totals 15 residues. The CDR3 sequence is CASSLVPGVPTEAFF. In DNA, the CDR3 is TGCGCCAGCAGCTTGGTACCAGGGGTCCCCACTGAAGCTTTCTTT.

This rearrangement joins TRBV11-2 to TRBJ2-1; 9 nucleotides align to TRBD2. Germline-derived CDR1 and CDR2 are SGHAT and FQNNGV. This CDR3 has 15 residues. J was trimmed by 9 bases and V by 2 bases; bases with no gene match: 8. In DNA, the CDR3 is TGTGCCAGCAGCTTAAGGGGCGGGGGGGCCACTGAGCAGTTCTTC. This translates into CASSLRGGGATEQFF. The whole variable domain, filled in from reference TRBV11-2 and TRBJ2-1, reads EAGVAQSPRYKIIEKRQSVAFWCNPISGHATLYWYQQILGQGPKLLIQFQNNGVVDDSQLPKDRFSAERLKGVDSTLKIQPAKLEDSAVYLCASSLRGGGATEQFFGPGTRLTVL.

The chain combines TRBV15 with TRBJ2-1; D tentatively fits TRBD1 or TRBD2 (5 bases each). CDR3 size: 14 residues. The V end was cut by 5 bases, the J end by 4 bases, with 12 bases between. CDR1 and CDR2 from the germline V gene are LNHNV and YYDKDF (reference sequence). The chain's CDR3 is CATSYQGRYNEQFF. CDR3 sequence (DNA): TGTGCCACCAGCTACCAGGGACGTTACAATGAGCAGTTCTTC. The whole variable domain, filled in from reference TRBV15 and TRBJ2-1, reads DAMVIQNPRYQVTQFGKPVTLSCSQTLNHNVMYWYQQKSSQAPKLLFHYYDKDFNNEADTPDNFQSRRPNTSFCFLDIRSPGLGDTAMYLCATSYQGRYNEQFFGPGTRLTVL.